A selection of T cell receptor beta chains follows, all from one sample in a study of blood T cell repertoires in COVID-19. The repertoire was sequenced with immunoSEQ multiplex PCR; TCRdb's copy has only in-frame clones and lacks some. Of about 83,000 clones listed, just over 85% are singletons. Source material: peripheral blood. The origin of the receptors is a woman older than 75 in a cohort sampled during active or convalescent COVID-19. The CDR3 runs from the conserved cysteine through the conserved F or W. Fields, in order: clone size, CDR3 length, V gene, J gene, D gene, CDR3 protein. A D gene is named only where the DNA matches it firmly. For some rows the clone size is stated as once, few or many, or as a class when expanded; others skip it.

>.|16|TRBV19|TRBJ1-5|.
CASSIEVRGRNQPQHF
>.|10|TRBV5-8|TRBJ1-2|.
CASSFGGYTF
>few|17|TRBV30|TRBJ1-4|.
CAWSVGSHREGTEKLFF
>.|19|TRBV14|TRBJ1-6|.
CASSPGVSRGPRQYSPLHF
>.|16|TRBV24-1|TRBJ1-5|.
CATSDSGQGPNQPQHF
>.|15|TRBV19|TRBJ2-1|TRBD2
CASSIMASGTNEQFF
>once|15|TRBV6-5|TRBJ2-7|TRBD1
CASSYSGQGVYEQYF
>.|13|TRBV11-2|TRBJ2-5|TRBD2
CASTAGVSETQYF
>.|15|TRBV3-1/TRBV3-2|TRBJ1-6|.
CASSSGTRANSPLHF
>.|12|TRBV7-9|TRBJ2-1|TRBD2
CASSLSGSQQFF
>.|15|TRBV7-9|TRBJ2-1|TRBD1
CASSFDRGDYNEQFF
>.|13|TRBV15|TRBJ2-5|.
CATSIRSGASEYF
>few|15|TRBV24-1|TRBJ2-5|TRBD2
CATSDRASGRETQYF
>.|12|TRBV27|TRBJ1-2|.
CASSLGGDGYTF
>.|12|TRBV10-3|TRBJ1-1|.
CAISGTASEAFF
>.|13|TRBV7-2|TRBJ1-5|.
CASSLQGYQPQHF
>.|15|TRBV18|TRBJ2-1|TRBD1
CASTRQGASYNEQFF
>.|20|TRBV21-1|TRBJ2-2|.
CASSKVQPGRQGTNTGELFF
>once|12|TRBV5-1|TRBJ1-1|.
CASSLQGTEAFF
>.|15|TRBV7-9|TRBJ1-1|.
CASSLYRQLNTEAFF
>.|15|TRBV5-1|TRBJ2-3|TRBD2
CASSLLAGGTDTQYF
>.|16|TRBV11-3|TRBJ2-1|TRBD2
CASSLVGTSGYNEQFF
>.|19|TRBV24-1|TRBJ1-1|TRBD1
CATLKSGQVLRGADTEAFF
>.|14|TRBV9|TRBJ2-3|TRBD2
CASSVAGGVDTQYF
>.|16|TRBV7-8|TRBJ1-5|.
CASSLAAGYSNQPQHF
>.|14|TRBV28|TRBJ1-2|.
CASSLSVPNYGYTF
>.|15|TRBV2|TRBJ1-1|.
CASSDGQTVRTEAFF
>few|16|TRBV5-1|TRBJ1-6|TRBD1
CASSFFGTDSDSPLHF
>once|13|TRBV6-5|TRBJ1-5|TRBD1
CASSRQGNQPQHF
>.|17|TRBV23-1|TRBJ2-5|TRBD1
CASSQSPGQGGGETQYF
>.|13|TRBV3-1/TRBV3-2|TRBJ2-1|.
CASSQDLDSEQFF
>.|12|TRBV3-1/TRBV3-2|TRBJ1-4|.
CASSQDGDTLFF
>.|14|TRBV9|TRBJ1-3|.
CASSVGTAGNTIYF
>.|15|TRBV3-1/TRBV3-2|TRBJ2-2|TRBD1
CASTRTGGLAGELFF
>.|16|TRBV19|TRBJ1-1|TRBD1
CASSTINRGGNTEAFF
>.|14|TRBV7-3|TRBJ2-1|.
CASSASSALNEQFF
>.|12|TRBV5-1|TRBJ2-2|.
CASSLNTGELFF
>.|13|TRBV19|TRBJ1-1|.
CASSIGRRTEAFF
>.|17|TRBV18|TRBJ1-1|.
CASSPPSRQARNTEAFF
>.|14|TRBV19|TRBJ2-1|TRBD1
CASSGQGPRNEQFF
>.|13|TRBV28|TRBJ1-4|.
CASWRGVGEKLFF
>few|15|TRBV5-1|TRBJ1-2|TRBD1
CASSLGQGTPYGYTF
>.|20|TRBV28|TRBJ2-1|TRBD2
CASSTSTGQGTSGRVYEQFF
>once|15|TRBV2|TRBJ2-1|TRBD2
CASSDYGRGGNEQFF
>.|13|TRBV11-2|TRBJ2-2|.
CASSLQWTGELFF
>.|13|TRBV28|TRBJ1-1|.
CASYGQMNTEAFF
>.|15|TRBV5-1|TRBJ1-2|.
CASSFNGRGGDGYTF
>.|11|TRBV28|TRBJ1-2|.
CASSNRYGYTF
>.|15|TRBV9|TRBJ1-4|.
CASSGTVTTNEKLFF